The T cell receptor beta chain described here comes from a study of blood T cells in healthy people across ages. Through a sample-barcoded 5' primer and a J-beta primer mix, a second PCR was run for roughly 7 to 12 cycles. Through a template-switch adaptor with 12 random nucleotides, each cDNA molecule received a tag. The yield of each sample was at least 2.5 million CDR3-containing paired-end reads. TCRdb recomputed calls from the 5' RACE reads with MiXCR, one row per CDR3 protein. Of approximately 800,000 distinct CDR3 sequences listed, less than 60% were seen once; the top ten hold approximately 18%. As regards this clonotype: The antigen is not known.

V lost 1 base and J 5 bases, leaving 17 bases between the germline ends. This CDR3 has 16 residues. Germline CDR1 LGHDT, CDR2 YNNKEL (reference sequence). Findings and limits, study-wide: Per million T cells, the diversity of TCR beta decreased roughly linearly as age advanced.

This sequence was found in a man older than 75 in good health. The chain is built from TRBV3-1 and TRBJ1-1; D is perhaps TRBD1 (5 bases). Sequencing input: blood. The CDR3 DNA is TGTGCCAGCAGCCAAGCATATTACGGGGGAGGAACTGAAGCTTTCTTT. As protein: CASSQAYYGGGTEAFF.